The rows below give T cell receptor beta chains drawn from one sample of a study of T cells in Graves' hyperthyroidism and ophthalmopathy. TCRdb used MiXCR to reprocess the multiplex PCR reads, holding one entry per CDR3 protein. This table holds roughly 510,000 distinct CDR3 sequences, approximately 49% found once. The specimen was peripheral blood or thyroid tissue (not recorded which). Every receptor here comes from an adult woman with Graves' disease, either hyperthyroidism or ophthalmopathy (not recorded which). The CDR3 runs from the conserved cysteine through the conserved F or W. The order of the fields is clone size, J gene, D gene, V gene, CDR3 DNA, CDR3 protein. The D gene is left open where the match is weak. The listing skips clone size in some rows; elsewhere it reads once, few, many or a size class.

size: .; J: TRBJ2-4; D: .; V: TRBV9; DNA: TGTGCCAGCAGCGCGGGGGACATGGGGGACATTCAGTACTTC; CDR3: CASSAGDMGDIQYF
size: .; J: TRBJ2-7; D: .; V: TRBV20-1; DNA: TGCAGTGCTATAGATGGAAGCGGGCGTTCCTACGGGCAGTACTTC; CDR3: CSAIDGSGRSYGQYF
size: few; J: TRBJ2-1; D: .; V: TRBV2; DNA: TGTGCCAGCAGTGAAGAGTGGGGTGAGCAGTTCTTC; CDR3: CASSEEWGEQFF
size: .; J: TRBJ2-7; D: .; V: TRBV11-2; DNA: TGTGCCAGCAGCTTAGATGGACGGAACTACGAGCAGTACTTC; CDR3: CASSLDGRNYEQYF
size: .; J: TRBJ1-4; D: TRBD1; V: TRBV5-1; DNA: TGCGCCAGCAGCTCGCGACAGGGGACAGCTAATGAAAAACTGTTTTTT; CDR3: CASSSRQGTANEKLFF
size: few; J: TRBJ1-2; D: TRBD1; V: TRBV5-1; DNA: TGCGCCAGCAGTCTGAGGACAGGGGATCGGGGCTACACCTTC; CDR3: CASSLRTGDRGYTF
size: many; J: TRBJ1-2; D: .; V: TRBV7-2; DNA: TGTGCCAGCAGCTCCACATGGGATGGCTACACCTTC; CDR3: CASSSTWDGYTF
size: .; J: TRBJ2-7; D: .; V: TRBV6-5; DNA: TGTGCCAGCAGGGGAGCGACAGATTCCTACGAGCAGTACTTC; CDR3: CASRGATDSYEQYF
size: many; J: TRBJ1-1; D: TRBD1; V: TRBV4-1; DNA: TGCGCCAGCAGCCAGCGACAGGGGGACACTGAAGCTTTCTTT; CDR3: CASSQRQGDTEAFF
size: .; J: TRBJ2-5; D: .; V: TRBV15; DNA: TGTGCCACCAGCAGAGACGGGACATTC; CDR3: CATSRDGTF
size: .; J: TRBJ2-1; D: TRBD2; V: TRBV6-5; DNA: TGTGCTGTCACGGGTAAGGGTCCTCCTAGCGGGAACAATGAGCAGTTCTTC; CDR3: CAVTGKGPPSGNNEQFF
size: many; J: TRBJ2-7; D: .; V: TRBV7-2; DNA: TGTGCCGCACCAGGTTGGGGGGTGGAAATTGACGAGCAGTACTTC; CDR3: CAAPGWGVEIDEQYF
size: .; J: TRBJ1-6; D: .; V: TRBV15; DNA: TGTGCCACCAGCAGTCGGGCCGTAGTCTCACCCCTCCACTTT; CDR3: CATSSRAVVSPLHF
size: .; J: TRBJ2-1; D: .; V: TRBV20-1; DNA: TGCAGTGCCCTAGCATCTTACAATGAGCAGTTCTTC; CDR3: CSALASYNEQFF
size: .; J: TRBJ2-5; D: .; V: TRBV5-1; DNA: TGCGCCAGCAGCTTGGATCTCCCATGGGAGGAGACCCAGTACTTC; CDR3: CASSLDLPWEETQYF
size: many; J: TRBJ2-2; D: .; V: TRBV20-1; DNA: TGCAGTGCTAGATGGGAAAGCGCCGGGGAGCTGTTTTTT; CDR3: CSARWESAGELFF
size: .; J: TRBJ2-2; D: .; V: TRBV6-1; DNA: TGTGCCAGCAGTTCCTATAGCGGGAACACCGGGGAGCTGTTTTTT; CDR3: CASSSYSGNTGELFF